This T cell receptor beta chain was obtained from a study of T cell repertoires in cytomegalovirus infection. Study background: HLA-B-restricted CMV epitopes that are well studied were used alongside recently identified HLA-C-restricted ones. Public TCR beta signatures marked donors with CMV infection and the matching HLA.

The ends were cut back, 5 bases at V and 3 bases at J, with 17 bases in the middle. The CDR3 loop spans 17 amino acids. Per germline, CDR1 LGHNA and CDR2 YSLEER. TCRdb independently ran MiXCR on the reads; one entry per CDR3 protein. The table has around 750,000 distinct CDR3 sequences, about 33% seen once; the top ten hold roughly 12%. As for this clonotype: Its cognate antigen is unknown.

The chain employs TRBV4-3 and TRBJ1-6; D remains ambiguous. The sample was cultured CD8+ T cells from PBMCs, taken from culture after CMV antigen stimulation. This receptor was identified in a human donor in good health (CMV status not recorded). Some clones in this sample may be carry-over from other donors' samples. CDR3 sequence reads: CASSSGGWTLYNSPLHF. The CDR3 bases are TGCGCCAGCAGCTCAGGAGGATGGACCCTCTATAATTCACCCCTCCACTTT.